This TCR beta chain was observed in a study of CXCR3-negative and CXCR3-positive naive CD8 T cells (dated by TCRdb to between 2018 and 2020). Study-level background: In total, around 140 million TRB reads were obtained, corresponding to roughly 1.5 +/- 0.3 million reads per library. The diversity and physicochemical repertoire analyses included ten to eleven donors pooled from two independent experiments. TRBV-TRBJ cluster analysis included naive subsets from roughly 5 donors and memory cells from 3 donors. Study-wide findings and limitations: Both naive subsets had comparably high repertoire diversity, while memory CD8+ T cells had much lower repertoire diversity. Because surface CD5, which is linked to self-reactivity in mice, was comparable between the naive subsets, TCR interaction strength was also inferred from TRB CDR3 physicochemical properties. Within the same donor, TRBV-TRBJ usage looked similar between naive CXCR3-negative and CXCR3-positive cells, but memory cells had distinct patterns. CXCR3 expression partially decreased after cryopreservation, so most assays used freshly isolated PBMCs.

For every CD8+ T cell subset, approximately 330,000 cells were flow-sorted straight into RLT lysis buffer, and each subset was sorted in triplicate. Peripheral blood mononuclear cells were isolated from buffy coats by standard density gradient centrifugation. An RNeasy Mini Kit was used to extract total RNA from the sorted cells. A remark on this clonotype: Its antigen is not yet known.

From the germline V gene, CDR1 is MNHEY and CDR2 is SVGAGI. From its cysteine to its phenylalanine, the CDR3 spans 14 amino acids. DNA was not recorded. Sequencing used a NextSeq 550. The Human TCR Profiling Kit (MiLaboratory) was used to prepare UMI-labeled 5' RACE TRB cDNA libraries. cDNA synthesis used the entire amount of extracted RNA, and PCR amplification then used the entire amount of cDNA produced. Libraries were prepared in parallel using an identical number of PCR cycles. The authors' pipeline ran thus. About 50,000 +/- 9,200 unique UMI-labeled TRB cDNA molecules per library were extracted with MIGEC and MiXCR, with at least two reads per UMI required. On average, each library contained approximately 40,000 +/- 10,000 functional in-frame TRB CDR3 nucleotide clonotypes without stop codons. After downsampling to 5000 UMI-labeled TRB molecules per sample, diversity metrics, including normalized Shannon-Wiener and Chao1, were computed in VDJtools. Clonotype-size-weighted physicochemical properties of the central five CDR3 residues (interaction energy, strength, volume and Kidera factor 4) were computed in VDJtools. After reprocessing by TCRdb, each CDR3 protein sequence is one entry, and no DNA is given. None of the V and J calls come from the authors' own analysis; TCRdb made them. The table for this sample lists 48,000 or so distinct CDR3 sequences. 14% to 15% of the sample is in the top ten clones.

This chain is built from TRBV6-5 and TRBJ1-1; TCRdb's D call, TRBD1, is unchecked because there is no DNA. Sequenced material: memory CD8+ T cells from blood. Sample cell subset or site, as interpreted from the label and publication: conventional CD8+ memory T cells (TMEM), sorted as controls. The source of this sequence is a human donor in good health. Some clones in this sample may be carry-over from other donors' samples. This receptor carries the CDR3 CASSYEGGNTEAFF.